This T cell receptor beta chain emerged from a study of Graves' ophthalmopathy and Graves' hyperthyroidism. Study-wide context: The study drew peripheral blood at initial diagnosis, before any treatment.

Trimming cost V 4 bases and J 5 bases, with 11 bases left between them. The germline CDR1 and CDR2 sequences are GTSNPN and SVGIG (reference sequence). This CDR3 has 12 amino acids. This clonotype was detected only once. The sequenced template was RNA, covering the TCR beta CDR3 region. HTBI primers served in a first-round RT-PCR, which a second-round multiplex PCR followed. TCRdb reprocessed the multiplex PCR reads via MiXCR and lists one record per CDR3 protein. The data contain a few hundred thousand distinct CDR3 sequences, roughly 15% of them singletons. Exclusion covered patients with other autoimmune diseases or uncontrolled infections (as well as pregnancy or lactation). The authors diagnosed from clinical symptoms, serum thyroxine, TRAb, thyroid ultrasound and orbital computed tomography. Out of around 10 ml of fresh peripheral blood, PBMCs were obtained.

This sequence was found in an adult woman with stable Graves' hyperthyroidism. The sequenced sample consisted of peripheral blood. This chain connects TRBV30 to TRBJ2-5; possible D gene TRBD2, 5 bases. The CDR3 DNA follows: TGTGCCTGGACGGGGAGTGGGGAGACCCAGTACTTC. Its protein is CAWTGSGETQYF.